This T cell receptor (beta chain) was sequenced during a study of T cell responses to AZD1222 COVID-19 vaccine. General observations from the study: Only six AZD1222 recipients tested seropositive at baseline. Along spike, vaccine-associated CD4 TCRs were found throughout, with dominance at 160-218 and 743-854. After the peak T cell response, and only then, were repertoires sampled. The donors showed a predominance of white British ancestry and of females, with possible underestimation of clonal diversity.

Comment on this clone: Its antigen is undetermined.

The V and J ends lost 5 bases and 1 base respectively, with 12 bases between them. Per the germline V gene, CDR1 is LNHDA and CDR2 is SQIVND (reference sequence). This CDR3 region has 14 residues. The table came from immunoSEQ multiplex PCR; TCRdb's copy has only in-frame clones and leaves some out. The sample has some 120,000 clones, around nine tenths seen once. The specimen comprised peripheral blood, sampled on day 0 of AZD1222 vaccination. V is TRBV19 and J is TRBJ2-7; TRBD2 is a possible D gene (5 bases). This TCR derives from an adult in good health. This CDR3 reads CASSPQRTSYEQYF. DNA for the CDR3: TGTGCCAGTAGTCCCCAGCGGACTTCCTACGAGCAGTACTTC.